The sequence of this T cell receptor beta chain was determined in a study of T cells in localized non-small cell lung cancer. General study findings and limits: Median detection of top 100 tumor clones in adjacent lung was 57 clones.

With regard to this clone: Its specificity is not known.

Germline CDR1 is MNHEY and CDR2 is SVGAGI. CDR3 size: 11 residues. V was cut by 2 bases and J by 7 bases, with 6 bases left in between. Assay: immunoSEQ multiplex PCR; the TCRdb copy retains only in-frame clones and omits some. The sample records 72,000 or so clones, just under 85% being singletons. Sequencing was performed on peripheral blood, taken before any cancer treatment. The rearrangement joins TRBV6-5 to TRBJ2-7; D is unresolved. The receptor comes from a female donor of 60 years or more with stage I lung adenocarcinoma. CDR3: CASSYIGEQYF. CDR3 bases: TGTGCCAGCAGTTACATAGGGGAGCAGTACTTC.